These 14 T cell receptor beta chains originate from one sample sequenced in a study of PD-1 blockade in mismatch repair-deficient tumors. Assay: immunoSEQ multiplex PCR; the TCRdb copy retains only in-frame clones and omits some. The sample records around 14,000 clones, 86% being singletons. Their target antigens are unknown. Time point indicated: identical approximately eleven-day culture without peptide (control). The sample consisted of cells cultured in vitro, taken from a patient treated with pembrolizumab. The receptors here all came from an adult with mismatch repair-deficient cancer.

This clone is a singleton in its sample. The chain recombines TRBV7-8 with TRBJ1-1, with no clear D. The CDR3 runs 14 residues. The germline V and J ends were trimmed by 1 base and 3 bases, with 9 bases remaining between them. Germline V gene lookup returns CDR1 SGHVS and CDR2 FQNEAQ. The chain's CDR3 is CASSLDFLDTEAFF. Here the CDR3 DNA reads TGTGCCAGCAGCTTAGATTTTCTGGACACTGAAGCTTTCTTT.

The chain recombines TRBV7-6 with TRBJ2-2; tentative D call: TRBD2 (5 bases). Germline V gene sequence: CDR1 SGHVS, CDR2 FNYEAQ. The ends were cut back, 0 bases at V and 6 bases at J, with 17 bases in the middle. The CDR3 sequence is 17 residues long. The CDR3, as DNA: TGTGCCAGCAGCTTAGCGCTCAGCACGGGGTCGGCCGGGGAGCTGTTTTTT. Protein product: CASSLALSTGSAGELFF.

A single count supports this clone. This chain connects TRBV7-2 to TRBJ1-2; D is undetermined. The CDR3 spans 13 residues. The V gene lost 0 bases and the J gene lost 6 bases, with 8 bases spanning the gap. The germline V gene has CDR1 SGHTA and CDR2 FQGNSA. The CDR3 coding sequence is TGTGCCAGCAGCTTAGCCGGGAGGGATGGCTACACCTTC. Translating it yields CASSLAGRDGYTF.

The rearrangement links TRBV28 to TRBJ1-3; D may be TRBD1 (6 bases). The ends were cut back, 5 bases at V and 0 bases at J, with 20 bases in the middle. Germline V lookup: CDR1 MDHEN, CDR2 SYDVKM. This CDR3 is 18 amino acids long. The chain's CDR3 is CASSARPYTGSSGNTIYF. The CDR3, as DNA: TGTGCCAGCAGTGCAAGGCCTTACACAGGGTCCTCTGGAAACACCATATATTTT.

V and J are TRBV5-4 and TRBJ2-7; no clear D. V was trimmed by 3 bases and J by 0 bases, leaving 13 bases between them. Germline-derived CDR1 and CDR2 are SGHNT and YYREEE (reference sequence). This CDR3 has 15 residues. The CDR3 sequence: CASSSGILSSYEQYF. In nucleotides, the CDR3 is TGTGCCAGCAGCTCTGGGATCTTGAGCTCCTACGAGCAGTACTTC.

The V and J genes are TRBV2 and TRBJ2-2, with 10 bases aligning to TRBD1. CDR1 SNHLY and CDR2 FYNNEI come from the germline V gene. The CDR3 sequence is 17 residues long. The J segment lost 3 bases and the V segment lost 4 bases, leaving 8 bases of the junction unmatched. The CDR3 loop reads CASSVDRDRGDTGELFF. In nucleotides, the CDR3 is TGTGCCAGCAGTGTAGACCGGGACAGGGGCGACACCGGGGAGCTGTTTTTT.

V gene TRBV18 combines with J gene TRBJ1-1; 7 bases line up with TRBD1. From germline, CDR1 is KGHSH and CDR2 LQKENI. V was clipped by 4 bases and J by 2 bases; unmatched bases: 4. The CDR3 extends over 14 amino acids. The CDR3: CASSRQGSNTEAFF. CDR3 nucleotides: TGTGCCAGCTCACGACAGGGAAGCAACACTGAAGCTTTCTTT.

This rearrangement joins TRBV28 to TRBJ2-7; D is undetermined. The CDR3 is 14 residues long. Germline lookup yields CDR1 MDHEN and CDR2 SYDVKM. V lost 5 bases and J 1 base, leaving 12 bases between the germline ends. In DNA form, the CDR3 reads TGTGCCAGCAGTCTCGACACCGTTTCCTACGAGCAGTACTTC. Its translation: CASSLDTVSYEQYF. Complete variable domain (other parts from reference TRBV28 and TRBJ2-7): DVKVTQSSRYLVKRTGEKVFLECVQDMDHENMFWYRQDPGLGLRLIYFSYDVKMKEKGDIPEGYSVSREKKERFSLILESASTNQTSMYLCASSLDTVSYEQYFGPGTRLTVT.

This clone has only one observation. J is TRBJ2-3 and V is TRBV19; D may match TRBD1 or TRBD2 (6 bases each). Germline values: CDR1 LNHDA, CDR2 SQIVND (reference sequence). V lost 5 bases and J lost 4, with 10 bases in between. This CDR3 has 13 amino acids. CDR3 sequence reads: CASSWGAADTQYF. CDR3 sequence (DNA): TGTGCCAGTAGTTGGGGGGCCGCAGATACGCAGTATTTT.

This rearrangement joins TRBV28 to TRBJ2-5; D uncertain. Trimming pared 5 bases from V and 5 bases from J, leaving 6 bases between. The CDR3 is 11 amino acids. The germline CDR1 and CDR2 sequences are MDHEN and SYDVKM. The CDR3 DNA follows: TGTGCCAGCAGTATCAAGGAGACCCAGTACTTC. Translation gives CASSIKETQYF.

This rearrangement joins TRBV27 to TRBJ2-7, with unresolved D. V was trimmed by 3 bases and J by 2 bases, leaving 11 bases between them. CDR1 and CDR2 from the germline V gene are MNHEY and SMNVEV (reference sequence). The CDR3 spans 14 residues. CDR3 coding DNA: TGTGCCAGCAGTTTCGCAGGAGCCCCCTACGAGCAGTACTTC. It yields the protein CASSFAGAPYEQYF.

The genes are TRBV5-1 and TRBJ2-7; perhaps TRBD2 as D (7 bases). Germline V lookup: CDR1 SGHRS, CDR2 YFSETQ. V was clipped by 2 bases and J by 5 bases, with 14 bases between them. This CDR3 is built from 14 residues. CDR3 amino acids: CASSFGGRFHEQYF. CDR3 DNA sequence: TGCGCCAGCAGCTTCGGGGGGCGATTCCACGAGCAGTACTTC.

This clone came up once. The V gene is TRBV6-1, the J gene TRBJ2-1, with D perhaps matching TRBD1 or TRBD2 (5 bases each). CDR1 and CDR2 (germline): MNHNS, SASEGT. The length of the CDR3 is 16 residues. Trimming pared 3 bases from V and 5 bases from J, leaving 17 bases between. This CDR3 reads CASSDRGRTPHNEQFF. Written as DNA, the CDR3 is TGTGCCAGCAGTGACCGGGGAAGGACACCACACAATGAGCAGTTCTTC.

Written as DNA, the CDR3 is TGTGCCACCAGCAGAGATTTCCAGGAGACCCAGTACTTC. Encoded protein: CATSRDFQETQYF. This chain links TRBV15 with TRBJ2-5, with D unclear. Per the germline V gene, CDR1 is LNHNV and CDR2 is YYDKDF (reference sequence). This CDR3 contains 13 residues. Trimming removed 0 bases from V and 5 bases from J, with 7 bases in between.